This T cell receptor (beta chain) originates from a study of cytomegalovirus exposure and HLA in healthy donors. Background on the study: A prior analysis found 117 million unique TCR beta sequences from 150 million to 200 million T cells. General study points: A later look showed TCR association rates differing by HLA locus, highest for DRB1 and lowest for HLA-C. In vitro confirmation showed a few CMV-associated chains to be CMV antigen specific.

Vbeta (60) and Jbeta (13) primers were used in the PCR. The protocol was immunoSEQ multiplex PCR, while the TCRdb copy is restricted to in-frame clones and leaves out a portion. The sample yields 95,000 to 150,000 clones, 80% seen once. Losses at the gene ends were 7 bases for V and 6 bases for J; bases not matched to a gene: 8. This CDR3 comprises 15 residues. Germline CDR1 SNHLY, CDR2 FYNNEI. A word on this clone: Its antigen is not known.

What was sequenced was PBMCs. The chain uses TRBV2 and TRBJ2-3, with 12 bases lining up with TRBD2. The clonotype originates from a man aged 50 to 60 in good health and CMV-seronegative. The CDR3 loop reads CASKRLAGEGDTQYF. CDR3 DNA: TGTGCCAGCAAGCGACTAGCGGGAGAGGGGGATACGCAGTATTTT. Using reference TRBV2 and TRBJ2-3 for the parts outside the CDR3, the full variable domain is EPEVTQTPSHQVTQMGQEVILRCVPISNHLYFYWYRQILGQKVEFLVSFYNNEISEKSEIFDDQFSVERPDGSNFTLKIRSTKLEDSAMYFCASKRLAGEGDTQYFGPGTRLTVL.